These 32 T cell receptor beta chains were sequenced from one sample in a study of control samples from healthy donors and cancer patients. The method was immunoSEQ multiplex PCR; TCRdb's version includes in-frame clones alone and lacks a portion of them. Altogether about 150,000 clones are present, 93% being singletons, with the ten largest covering more than 5%. The sample comprised blood. Receptors were obtained from a man aged 18 to 35 in good health.

This clone came up a few times. The CDR3 DNA is TGTGCCAGCAGCCACGAGACTAGCGGGGACAATGAGCAGTTCTTC. Its protein is CASSHETSGDNEQFF. The chain combines TRBV4-2 with TRBJ2-1; 11 bases align to TRBD2. The CDR3 contains 15 residues. The J segment lost 5 bases and the V segment lost 3 bases, leaving 3 bases of the junction unmatched. Germline V gives CDR1 LGHNA, CDR2 YNFKEQ.

The V call is TRBV19, the J call TRBJ2-2, with D unclear. Looked up from germline, CDR1 is LNHDA and CDR2 is SQIVND (reference sequence). The CDR3 is 11 amino acids. V was clipped by 5 bases and J by 6 bases, with 4 bases between them. The CDR3: CASSFPGELFF. CDR3 in DNA: TGTGCCAGTAGTTTCCCCGGGGAGCTGTTTTTT.

The chain recombines TRBV29-1 with TRBJ2-1, with D tentatively TRBD1 (6 bases). The V gene's germline CDR1 is SQVTM and CDR2 ANQGSEA. Trimming took off 0 bases at V and 0 bases at J, with 12 bases between the two ends. The CDR3 extends over 16 amino acids. The CDR3 DNA reads as TGCAGCGTTGAAGATCAAGGACAGAACTCCTACAATGAGCAGTTCTTC. Translating gives CSVEDQGQNSYNEQFF.

The rearrangement joins TRBV27 to TRBJ2-7; 8 bases fit TRBD1. The CDR3 is made up of 14 amino acids. The ends lost 6 bases at V and 6 bases at J; junction bases unmatched: 10. Germline assignment: CDR1 MNHEY and CDR2 SMNVEV (reference sequence). This chain's CDR3 is CASSRQGAMGEQYF. DNA for the CDR3: TGTGCCAGCAGCAGGCAGGGGGCGATGGGCGAGCAGTACTTC.

This clone has just one count. V usage is TRBV5-1 and J usage is TRBJ2-3; TRBD2 might be the D (7 bases). This CDR3 region has 17 residues. Germline CDR1 reads SGHRS; CDR2 reads YFSETQ. V was pared by 4 bases and J by 3 bases, with 21 bases between. The CDR3 protein is CASSPRGGTLVTDTQYF. CDR3 nucleotide sequence: TGCGCCAGCAGCCCAAGGGGGGGCACCTTAGTAACAGATACGCAGTATTTT.

The CDR3 DNA sequence: TGTGCCAGCAGTGAAAGGGGGCGAGGCAATCAGCCCCAGCATTTT. It is translated as CASSERGRGNQPQHF. The chain has TRBV2 and TRBJ1-5, with 7 bases matching TRBD1. The J segment lost 2 bases and the V segment lost 2 bases, leaving 3 bases of the junction unmatched. The germline V gene encodes CDR1 SNHLY and CDR2 FYNNEI. The length of the CDR3 is 15 residues. Filled out from reference TRBV2 and TRBJ1-5, the complete variable domain reads EPEVTQTPSHQVTQMGQEVILRCVPISNHLYFYWYRQILGQKVEFLVSFYNNEISEKSEIFDDQFSVERPDGSNFTLKIRSTKLEDSAMYFCASSERGRGNQPQHFGDGTRLSIL.

The chain combines TRBV2 with TRBJ1-3; a possible D gene is TRBD1 (5 bases). Trimming shortened V by 5 bases and J by 1 base, and 15 bases separated the two germline ends. The CDR3 loop spans 16 amino acids. From germline, CDR1 is SNHLY and CDR2 FYNNEI. CDR3 region: CASSWGLPGSGNTIYF. The DNA of the CDR3 is TGTGCCAGCAGTTGGGGACTCCCGGGTTCTGGAAACACCATATATTTT.

The chain joins TRBV28 to TRBJ1-1; D not certain. Trimming cost V 6 bases and J 11 bases, with 10 bases left between them. The CDR3 is 10 amino acids. Germline CDR1 and CDR2: MDHEN and SYDVKM. The CDR3 DNA reads TGTGCCAGCAGCTCTCTCGAGGCTTTCTTT. Translated: CASSSLEAFF.

The chain combines TRBV4-2 with TRBJ2-1; a weak D match, TRBD2 (6 bases). Trimming cost V 6 bases and J 8 bases, with 23 bases left between them. The CDR3 consists of 16 residues. Germline V gene sequence: CDR1 LGHNA, CDR2 YNFKEQ. CDR3 loop: CASRDEVASAVDEQFF. In nucleotides, the CDR3 is TGTGCCAGCAGGGATGAAGTAGCTAGCGCAGTGGATGAGCAGTTCTTC.

This clone was counted a single time. This rearrangement joins TRBV11-2 to TRBJ1-1; maybe TRBD1 (6 bases). The CDR3 loop spans 13 amino acids. V was pared by 6 bases and J by 10 bases, with 18 bases between. The germline CDR1 and CDR2 sequences are SGHAT and FQNNGV. CDR3 residues: CASSPTGTDRAFF. DNA of the CDR3: TGTGCCAGCAGTCCAACCGGGACGGACAGAGCTTTCTTT.

This clone appeared once. The chain is built from TRBV28 and TRBJ2-5, with TRBD1 as a possible D gene (6 bases). V lost 6 bases, J lost 2 bases, and 10 bases lay in between. Looked up from germline, CDR1 is MDHEN and CDR2 is SYDVKM. This CDR3 contains 13 residues. In nucleotides, the CDR3 is TGTGCCAGCAGAGGACAGACTCAAGAGACCCAGTACTTC. Protein sequence: CASRGQTQETQYF.

The chain combines TRBV3-1 (or the pseudogene TRBV3-2) with TRBJ2-7, with D perhaps TRBD1 or TRBD2 (6 bases each). V was trimmed by 4 bases and J by 0 bases, leaving 19 bases between them. The CDR3 contains 17 residues. The V gene's germline CDR1 is LGHDT and CDR2 YNNKEL (reference sequence). Here the CDR3 DNA reads TGTGCCAGCAGCCCTCCTCGGGGGCTAACTAGCTCCTACGAGCAGTACTTC. This encodes CASSPPRGLTSSYEQYF.

The J gene is TRBJ1-1, the V gene TRBV15; no clear D. Germline assignment: CDR1 LNHNV and CDR2 YYDKDF (reference sequence). V shed 1 base and J shed 7 bases, with 13 bases lying between them. This CDR3 has 14 amino acids. The chain's CDR3 is CATSRVNEFDEAFF. CDR3 DNA sequence: TGTGCCACCAGCAGAGTGAATGAGTTTGATGAAGCTTTCTTT.

The chain uses TRBV30 and TRBJ1-6, with TRBD1 matching over 10 bases. This CDR3 has 16 amino acids. V was pared by 0 bases and J by 7 bases, with 6 bases of the junction left unmatched. The germline V gene encodes CDR1 GTSNPN and CDR2 SVGIG (reference sequence). The CDR3 sequence is CAWSVGPDRGNSPLHF. CDR3 DNA: TGTGCCTGGAGTGTGGGCCCGGACAGGGGGAATTCACCCCTCCACTTT.

The chain couples TRBV9 to TRBJ1-1; TRBD1 might be the D (5 bases). The CDR3 runs 14 residues. CDR1 is SGDLS, CDR2 YYNGEE, per germline. Trimming left V 0 bases short and J 5 bases short, with 11 bases between. The CDR3 coding sequence is TGTGCCAGCAGCGTAGGTCAGGGCGGGACTGAAGCTTTCTTT. It translates to CASSVGQGGTEAFF.

CDR3 residues: CATSREGTSGTYNEQFF. The CDR3 DNA follows: TGTGCCACCAGCAGGGAGGGGACTAGCGGTACCTACAATGAGCAGTTCTTC. The V call is TRBV15, the J call TRBJ2-1; TRBD2 matches at 11 bases. Germline lookup yields CDR1 LNHNV and CDR2 YYDKDF (reference sequence). CDR3 length: 17 residues. Trimming at V came to 3 bases and at J to 2 bases, leaving 6 bases not matched to a gene.

This clone was picked up one time. The chain combines TRBV5-4 with TRBJ1-1, with 7 bases matching TRBD1. Germline lookup yields CDR1 SGHNT and CDR2 YYREEE (reference sequence). V shed 8 bases, J shed 1 base, and the junction held 5 bases outside the gene matches. This CDR3 comprises 13 residues. CDR3 coding DNA: TGTGCCAGTAGGAGACAGGGGAACACTGAAGCTTTCTTT. Translating gives CASRRQGNTEAFF.

The chain is built from TRBV6-1 and TRBJ1-6; D remains ambiguous. V shed 2 bases and J shed 7 bases, with 9 bases lying between them. Germline CDR1 MNHNS, CDR2 SASEGT. The CDR3 runs to 14 residues. In DNA, the CDR3 is TGTGCCAGCAGTGAACCGTACACGAATTCACCCCTCCACTTT. Protein sequence: CASSEPYTNSPLHF.

The genes are TRBV4-1 and TRBJ2-3, with no clear D. The CDR3 has 15 amino acids. Germline V CDR1 and CDR2: MGHRA, YSYEKL. V was trimmed by 4 bases and J by 3 bases, leaving 14 bases between them. The CDR3 DNA sequence: TGCGCCAGCAGCCTCGTCGGTCAGCGAACAGATACGCAGTATTTT. Protein product: CASSLVGQRTDTQYF.

The rearrangement uses TRBV29-1 and TRBJ1-2; maybe TRBD1 (5 bases). The germline V gene encodes CDR1 SQVTM and CDR2 ANQGSEA. CDR3 length: 12 amino acids. The V end lost 3 bases, the J end lost 4 bases, and 9 bases lay between the germline ends. The CDR3 protein is CSVEGPVYGYTF. CDR3 DNA sequence: TGCAGCGTTGAGGGGCCCGTCTATGGCTACACCTTC. The complete variable domain, with remaining parts taken from reference TRBV29-1 and TRBJ1-2, reads SAVISQKPSRDICQRGTSLTIQCQVDSQVTMMFWYRQQPGQSLTLIATANQGSEATYESGFVIDKFPISRPNLTFSTLTVSNMSPEDSSIYLCSVEGPVYGYTFGSGTRLTVV.

The rearrangement uses TRBV7-9 and TRBJ1-4; D possibly corresponds to TRBD1 (6 bases). The CDR3 length is 16 residues. CDR1 is SEHNR, CDR2 FQNEAQ, per germline (reference sequence). Trimming left V 2 bases short and J 8 bases short, with 18 bases between. The CDR3 DNA sequence: TGTGCCAGCAGCTTATACCCTCAGGGGATGGAAGAAAAACTGTTTTTT. Its protein product is CASSLYPQGMEEKLFF.

This rearrangement joins TRBV5-1 to TRBJ2-3; D is possibly TRBD2 (6 bases). V lost 3 bases and J lost 3, with 11 bases in between. Germline V gives CDR1 SGHRS, CDR2 YFSETQ. The CDR3 is made up of 14 amino acids. DNA for the CDR3: TGCGCCAGCAGCTGGGACTCGTATACAGATACGCAGTATTTT. It specifies CASSWDSYTDTQYF.

The J gene is TRBJ2-3, the V gene TRBV29-1, with a tentative D call TRBD1 (5 bases). The CDR3 is 16 residues long. Germline V gives CDR1 SQVTM, CDR2 ANQGSEA. V was clipped by 1 base and J by 6 bases, with 20 bases between them. CDR3 nucleotides: TGCAGCGTTGAAGTAACCCTGTGGTCGTCAGGGGATACGCAGTATTTT. It translates to CSVEVTLWSSGDTQYF.

The chain joins TRBV27 to TRBJ1-5, with D uncertain. This CDR3 is built from 13 residues. Looked up from germline, CDR1 is MNHEY and CDR2 is SMNVEV (reference sequence). V was trimmed by 3 bases and J by 5 bases, leaving 8 bases between them. CDR3 residues: CASSLREDQPQHF. In DNA, the CDR3 is TGTGCCAGCAGTTTGAGGGAAGATCAGCCCCAGCATTTT.

The rearrangement links TRBV7-6 to TRBJ1-1; D gene ambiguous. Germline V gene data show CDR1 as SGHVS and CDR2 as FNYEAQ. The V end was cut by 4 bases, the J end by 7 bases, with 7 bases between. The CDR3 runs to 11 residues. CDR3 residues: CASSSGVEAFF. CDR3 DNA sequence: TGTGCCAGCAGCTCCGGGGTTGAAGCTTTCTTT. The variable domain in full, completed from reference TRBV7-6 and TRBJ1-1, reads GAGVSQSPRYKVTKRGQDVALRCDPISGHVSLYWYRQALGQGPEFLTYFNYEAQQDKSGLPNDRFSAERPEGSISTLTIQRTEQRDSAMYRCASSSGVEAFFGQGTRLTVV.

J is TRBJ1-2 and V is TRBV10-3; 7 bases are a match to TRBD1. The V gene's germline CDR1 is ENHRY and CDR2 SYGVKD. The CDR3 loop spans 16 amino acids. With V trimmed by 4 bases and J by 2 bases, 10 bases remained unmatched. As DNA, the CDR3 is TGTGCCATCAGTGGCCCTGGACAGGTTACGAACTATGGCTACACCTTC. It codes for CAISGPGQVTNYGYTF.

The J gene is TRBJ2-2, the V gene TRBV6-5; D is ambiguous. Looked up from germline, CDR1 is MNHEY and CDR2 is SVGAGI. This CDR3 is built from 13 residues. V was cut by 3 bases and J by 5 bases, with 7 bases left in between. The CDR3 region is CASSYGQTGELFF. As DNA, the CDR3 is TGTGCCAGCAGTTATGGGCAGACCGGGGAGCTGTTTTTT.

V gene TRBV11-1 combines with J gene TRBJ2-1; TRBD1 agrees at 9 bases. Germline V lookup: CDR1 SGHAT, CDR2 FQDESV (reference sequence). The CDR3 loop spans 16 amino acids. V lost 1 base, J lost 6 bases, and 7 bases stayed unmatched. The CDR3 bases are TGTGCCAGCAGCTTAGTGGGACAGGGTGGTTTCAATGAGCAGTTCTTC. It encodes CASSLVGQGGFNEQFF. The variable domain in full, completed from reference TRBV11-1 and TRBJ2-1, reads EAEVAQSPRYKITEKSQAVAFWCDPISGHATLYWYRQILGQGPELLVQFQDESVVDDSQLPKDRFSAERLKGVDSTLKIQPAELGDSAMYLCASSLVGQGGFNEQFFGPGTRLTVL.

V usage is TRBV7-8 and J usage is TRBJ2-2; D uncertain. Trimming shortened V by 2 bases and J by 2 bases, and 3 bases separated the two germline ends. The CDR3 has 13 residues. In germline, CDR1 is SGHVS, CDR2 FQNEAQ. CDR3 residues: CASSLKNTGELFF. The CDR3, as DNA: TGTGCCAGCAGCTTAAAAAACACCGGGGAGCTGTTTTTT.

The chain links TRBV28 to TRBJ2-6; perhaps TRBD2 as D (6 bases). This CDR3 region has 17 residues. Germline loops: CDR1 MDHEN, CDR2 SYDVKM. Deletions cut 4 bases from V and 0 bases from J, with 13 bases between. The CDR3 is CASSSVGGVSGANVLTF. In DNA, the CDR3 is TGTGCCAGCAGTTCCGTCGGAGGGGTCTCTGGGGCCAACGTCCTGACTTTC.

In the case of this clone: One end of the junction does not line up with germline, which may come from a read error. V is TRBV7-7 and J is TRBJ2-6; either TRBD1 or TRBD2 may fit D (6 bases each). Germline V lookup: CDR1 SSHAT, CDR2 FNYEAQ (reference sequence). This CDR3 has 15 residues. The CDR3 DNA is TGTGCTAGCAGCTTAGGGGGGACCGGGGCCAACGTCCTGACTTTC. It encodes CASSLGGTGANVLTF.

The V call is TRBV7-3, the J call TRBJ2-2, with D perhaps matching TRBD1 (5 bases). The CDR3 is made up of 13 amino acids. Per germline, CDR1 SGHTA and CDR2 FQGTGA. Trimming removed 5 bases at V and 7 bases at J, with 11 bases between. The CDR3 bases are TGTGCCAGCAGCCAAGGGGATGGCGGGGAGCTGTTTTTT. It specifies CASSQGDGGELFF.